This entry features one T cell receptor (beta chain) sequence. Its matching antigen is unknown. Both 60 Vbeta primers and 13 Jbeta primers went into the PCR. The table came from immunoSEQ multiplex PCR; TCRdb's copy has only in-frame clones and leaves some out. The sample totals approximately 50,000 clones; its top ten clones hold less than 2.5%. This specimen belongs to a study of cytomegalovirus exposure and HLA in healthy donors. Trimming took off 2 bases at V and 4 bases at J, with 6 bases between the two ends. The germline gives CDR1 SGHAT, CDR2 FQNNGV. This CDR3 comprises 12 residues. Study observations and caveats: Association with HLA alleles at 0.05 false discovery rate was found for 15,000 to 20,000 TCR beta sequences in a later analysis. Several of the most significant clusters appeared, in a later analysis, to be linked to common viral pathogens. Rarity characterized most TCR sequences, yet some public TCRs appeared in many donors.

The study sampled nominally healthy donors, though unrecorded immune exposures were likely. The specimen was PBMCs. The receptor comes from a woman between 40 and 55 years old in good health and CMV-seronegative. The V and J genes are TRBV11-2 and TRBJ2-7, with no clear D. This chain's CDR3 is CASSLFRYEQYF. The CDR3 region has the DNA TGTGCCAGCAGCTTATTCCGGTACGAGCAGTACTTC.